Listed here are 22 T cell receptor beta chains from one sample, sequenced in a study of metastatic and nonmetastatic thyroid tumors. There were no patients who had received any treatment before thyroid surgery. TCRdb ran MiXCR on the PCR reads. The sample contains 25,000 to 30,000 clones, 15% of which appear only once. The specimen sequenced was blood. The receptors originated from a male donor with papillary thyroid cancer or a benign thyroid nodule (not recorded which). Some clones in this sample may be carry-over from other donors' samples.

This clone was detected once. This sequence joins TRBV20-1 and TRBJ1-3; possibly TRBD1 for D (6 bases). This CDR3 has 16 amino acids. Trimming shortened V by 4 bases and J by 0 bases, and 16 bases separated the two germline ends. Germline-derived CDR1 and CDR2 are DFQATT and SNEGSKA (reference sequence). The CDR3 sequence is CSATGVPGTSGNTIYF. CDR3 in DNA: TGCAGTGCTACAGGGGTGCCCGGAACCTCTGGAAACACCATATATTTT.

This clone was seen repeatedly, ten times or more. The junction departs from germline at one end; a sequencing error may be responsible. The V gene is TRBV5-1, the J gene TRBJ2-7, with D maybe TRBD2 (6 bases). Per the germline V gene, CDR1 is SGHRS and CDR2 is YFSETQ. This CDR3 contains 16 residues. CDR3 DNA: TGCGCCAACAGCTTGGGCGGATTGGGGGGATCGGGAGAGCAGTACTTC. It translates to CANSLGGLGGSGEQYF.

This clone was seen ten or more times. The same CDR3 arises from other DNA sequences in this sample as well. The chain carries TRBV6-1 and TRBJ2-5, with 8 bases lining up with TRBD2. CDR3 length: 15 residues. Germline V gene lookup returns CDR1 MNHNS and CDR2 SASEGT. The junction had 4 bases not matched to a gene; V was cut back by 1 base and J by 3 bases. Here the CDR3 reads CASSEDSGREETQYF. CDR3 bases: TGTGCCAGCAGTGAAGATTCCGGGAGGGAAGAGACCCAGTACTTC.

In its sample, this clone was seen many times. The V and J genes are TRBV18 and TRBJ2-7; tentatively, D is TRBD2 (5 bases). Between the trimmed V and J ends, which lost 3 bases and 5 bases, there was a span of 17 bases. Germline V gene lookup returns CDR1 KGHSH and CDR2 LQKENI. CDR3 size: 15 residues. The CDR3 sequence is CASSPISPTGDEQYF. The CDR3 DNA follows: TGTGCCAGCTCACCTATTTCGCCCACCGGGGACGAGCAGTACTTC.

This clone was seen ten or more times. The chain links TRBV10-3 to TRBJ1-1; D ambiguous. V was trimmed by 2 bases and J by 0 bases, leaving 7 bases between them. Germline V lookup: CDR1 ENHRY, CDR2 SYGVKD. The CDR3 has 14 residues. The CDR3 DNA sequence: TGTGCCATCAGTGAGCCGACACTGAACACTGAAGCTTTCTTT. Encoded protein: CAISEPTLNTEAFF.

Ten or more counts support this clone. This rearrangement joins TRBV19 to TRBJ1-2; D is possibly TRBD1 (5 bases). This CDR3 spans 16 amino acids. V shed 5 bases and J shed 1 base, with 17 bases lying between them. CDR1 and CDR2 (germline): LNHDA, SQIVND (reference sequence). The CDR3 DNA reads as TGTGCCAGTAGTCCACCGGGACGGCTCCATAACTATGGCTACACCTTC. Translation: CASSPPGRLHNYGYTF. Full variable domain (missing parts from reference TRBV19 and TRBJ1-2): DGGITQSPKYLFRKEGQNVTLSCEQNLNHDAMYWYRQDPGQGLRLIYYSQIVNDFQKGDIAEGYSVSREKKESFPLTVTSAQKNPTAFYLCASSPPGRLHNYGYTFGSGTRLTVV.

This clone was detected ten times or more. The chain links TRBV20-1 to TRBJ1-4, with D unresolved. V was cut by 5 bases and J by 7 bases, with 20 bases left in between. The length of the CDR3 is 15 residues. Germline V gene sequence: CDR1 DFQATT, CDR2 SNEGSKA (reference sequence). CDR3 in amino acids: CSAPFQRLAPEKLFF. The CDR3 bases are TGCAGTGCTCCATTCCAGAGGCTGGCCCCTGAAAAACTGTTTTTT.

J is TRBJ2-5 and V is TRBV9, with D perhaps TRBD1 or TRBD2 (6 bases each). V lost 0 bases to trimming and J lost 5 bases, with 14 bases between them. Germline CDR1 SGDLS, CDR2 YYNGEE. The CDR3 covers 15 residues. CDR3 sequence reads: CASSVAWGAGETQYF. Here the CDR3 DNA reads TGTGCCAGCAGCGTAGCCTGGGGGGCGGGCGAGACCCAGTACTTC.

Notes on this clone: Germline is not matched at one junction end, which may reflect a read error. This specimen includes other DNA sequences encoding the same CDR3. The chain employs TRBV27 and TRBJ2-5, with 9 positions matching TRBD1. Germline V lookup: CDR1 MNHEY, CDR2 SMNVEV (reference sequence). The CDR3 spans 17 residues. The CDR3 here is CAGSPGQPTGGMETQYF. The CDR3 DNA sequence: TGTGCCGGCAGTCCCGGGCAACCTACAGGGGGCATGGAGACCCAGTACTTC.

This clone was found many times. The chain employs TRBV6-1 and TRBJ2-7; 11 bases align to TRBD1. Losses at the gene ends were 5 bases for V and 6 bases for J; bases not matched to a gene: 6. The germline V gene has CDR1 MNHNS and CDR2 SASEGT. This CDR3 is 14 amino acids long. The CDR3 DNA reads TGTGCCAGCAGTCGGACAGGGGGCCCCCTCGAGCAGTACTTC. This codes for CASSRTGGPLEQYF.

The chain is built from TRBV2 and TRBJ1-2, with 9 bases aligning to TRBD1. V gave up 6 bases and J gave up 3 bases; unmatched junction bases: 11. The CDR3 is made up of 16 amino acids. Germline CDR1 and CDR2: SNHLY and FYNNEI. CDR3 loop: CASRNQGGQGYYGYTF. CDR3 DNA: TGTGCCAGCAGGAACCAGGGGGGACAGGGCTACTATGGCTACACCTTC.

The chain employs TRBV5-1 and TRBJ2-1; D is uncertain. CDR3 length: 15 residues. Germline CDR1 SGHRS, CDR2 YFSETQ. Between the trimmed V and J ends, which lost 5 bases and 2 bases, there was a span of 14 bases. The CDR3 is CASRMWPPTYNEQFF. The CDR3 nucleotides are TGCGCCAGCAGGATGTGGCCTCCTACCTACAATGAGCAGTTCTTC.

This clone was seen many times. The chain links TRBV19 to TRBJ1-2, with TRBD1 as a possible D gene (6 bases). The CDR3 is 12 residues long. V shed 6 bases and J shed 7 bases, with 12 bases lying between them. Germline CDR1 is LNHDA and CDR2 is SQIVND (reference sequence). CDR3 protein: CASSTGMSGYTF. As DNA, the CDR3 is TGTGCCAGTAGCACAGGGATGTCTGGCTACACCTTC.

The chain is built from TRBV11-1 and TRBJ2-1; 8 nucleotides agree with TRBD2. Looked up from germline, CDR1 is SGHAT and CDR2 is FQDESV (reference sequence). The CDR3 sequence is 17 residues long. V shed 5 bases and J 7 bases; nucleotides not matched to a gene: 16. The CDR3, as DNA: TGTGCCAGCAGCCCACGGCTAGCGGGTGGGCCGGGAAATGAGCAGTTCTTC. Translating it yields CASSPRLAGGPGNEQFF.

This clone was seen repeatedly, ten times or more. The chain carries TRBV12-3 or TRBV12-4 and TRBJ2-1, with a weak D call TRBD1 (6 bases). This CDR3 is 11 amino acids long. Trimming took 6 bases from V and 15 from J, leaving 15 bases between them. In DNA, the CDR3 is TGTGCCAGCAGATGGGACACCGTTGCGTTCTTC. Amino acid sequence: CASRWDTVAFF.

This clone has a handful of counts. One junction end disagrees with the germline gene, perhaps due to a read error. CDR3 residues: CASSDGQGDNGELFF. DNA for the CDR3: TGTGCCAGCAGTGATGGACAGGGGGACAACGGGGAGCTGTTTTTC. This chain uses TRBV6-1 with TRBJ2-2, with 10 bases lining up with TRBD1. Per germline, CDR1 MNHNS and CDR2 SASEGT. CDR3 length: 15 residues.

This clone is classed as medium-sized. The genes are TRBV10-1 and TRBJ2-7; the D gene is possibly TRBD2 (6 bases). This CDR3 is 16 amino acids long. V dropped 0 bases and J dropped 2 bases, with 14 bases sitting between them. Per the germline V gene, CDR1 is WNHNN and CDR2 is SYGVQD (reference sequence). The CDR3 DNA is TGCGCCAGCAGTGAGTCGCGCGGGGTCGGGACCTACGAGCAGTACTTC. It translates to CASSESRGVGTYEQYF.

The V and J genes are TRBV5-4 and TRBJ2-1; no reliable D call. Germline V CDR1 and CDR2: SGHNT, YYREEE (reference sequence). Trimming left V 0 bases short and J 0 bases short, with 7 bases between. This CDR3 region has 15 residues. As DNA, the CDR3 is TGTGCCAGCAGCTTGGTCATTGGCTCCTACAATGAGCAGTTCTTC. It encodes CASSLVIGSYNEQFF.

This sequence joins TRBV29-1 and TRBJ1-1; D uncertain. Trimming cost V 5 bases and J 0 bases, with 4 bases left between them. The CDR3 is made up of 11 amino acids. Germline CDR1 SQVTM, CDR2 ANQGSEA. In nucleotides, the CDR3 is TGCAGCGTTACACTGAACACTGAAGCTTTCTTT. Encoded protein: CSVTLNTEAFF.

This clone was observed at least ten times. The chain employs TRBV19 and TRBJ1-2; TRBD1 matches at 7 bases. Germline V gives CDR1 LNHDA, CDR2 SQIVND (reference sequence). This CDR3 comprises 14 residues. Trimming removed 4 bases from V and 4 bases from J; junction bases left unmatched: 6. The CDR3 is CASSSGTDFYGYTF. For the CDR3, the DNA is TGTGCCAGTAGTAGCGGGACAGACTTCTATGGCTACACCTTC.

This clone was counted at least ten times. This chain connects TRBV12-5 to TRBJ1-2; D not resolved. Trimming cost V 7 bases and J 4 bases, with 22 bases left between them. This CDR3 spans 16 amino acids. Per the germline V gene, CDR1 is LGHNT and CDR2 is FRNRAP. The CDR3 region has the DNA TGTGCTAGTGTTACTGACGGATCCCAACAACTCTATGGCTACACCTTC. It yields the protein CASVTDGSQQLYGYTF.

This clone was counted ten times or more. The same CDR3 arises from other DNA sequences in this sample as well. This chain uses TRBV29-1 with TRBJ2-2, with 8 bases lining up with TRBD1. V gave up 1 base and J gave up 4 bases; unmatched junction bases: 5. The CDR3 extends over 15 amino acids. Per germline, CDR1 SQVTM and CDR2 ANQGSEA. As DNA, the CDR3 is TGCAGCGTTGAAGGTGGACAGGGTACCACCGGGGAGCTGTTTTTT. It is translated as CSVEGGQGTTGELFF.